The 15 T cell receptor beta chains in this list originate from one sample, sequenced in a study of cytomegalovirus exposure and HLA in healthy donors. PCR used 60 Vbeta primers and 13 Jbeta primers. Produced via immunoSEQ multiplex PCR; TCRdb's table is partial and in-frame only. The sample lists some 130,000 clones; just under 80% were seen once. The sequencing input was PBMCs. Receptors originate from a man younger than 45 in good health.

The chain is built from TRBV19 and TRBJ1-5; D remains ambiguous. Germline V gene data show CDR1 as LNHDA and CDR2 as SQIVND (reference sequence). V lost 7 bases and J 1 base, leaving 11 bases between the germline ends. This CDR3 is 14 amino acids long. The CDR3, as DNA: TGTGCCAGTATCGACCCGGGGAGCAATCAGCCCCAGCATTTT. As protein: CASIDPGSNQPQHF.

This chain connects TRBV5-1 to TRBJ2-5, with D maybe TRBD1 (5 bases). The length of the CDR3 is 17 residues. The V gene lost 3 bases and the J gene lost 0 bases, with 18 bases spanning the gap. CDR1 SGHRS and CDR2 YFSETQ come from the germline V gene. In DNA, the CDR3 is TGCGCCAGCAGCTCCGGAGCCAGGGTCTGGTACCAAGAGACCCAGTACTTC. Its translation is CASSSGARVWYQETQYF.

V gene TRBV19 combines with J gene TRBJ2-3; 10 bases match TRBD1. There are 14 residues in the CDR3. Germline loops: CDR1 LNHDA, CDR2 SQIVND (reference sequence). V shed 11 bases and J 3 bases; nucleotides not matched to a gene: 8. CDR3 sequence (DNA): TGTGCCTCCGGGACAGGGGTCGGTACAGATACGCAGTATTTT. As protein: CASGTGVGTDTQYF.

The chain couples TRBV25-1 to TRBJ1-3; D may be TRBD1 (5 bases). V gave up 3 bases and J gave up 1 base, with 7 bases separating them. CDR3 length equals 14 residues. Germline V CDR1 and CDR2: MGHDK, SYGVNS. The CDR3 region has the DNA TGTGCCAGCAGTGACGCAGGGTCTGGAAACACCATATATTTT. Residues: CASSDAGSGNTIYF.

This clone was counted a few times. This chain connects TRBV4-3 to TRBJ2-2; 7 bases line up with TRBD2. Germline trimming cut 4 bases from V and 6 bases from J; bases unmatched to any gene: 11. There are 16 residues in the CDR3. The V gene's germline CDR1 is LGHNA and CDR2 YSLEER. The chain's CDR3 is CASSPGAGVLSGELFF. The CDR3, as DNA: TGCGCCAGCAGCCCCGGGGCGGGGGTTCTCTCCGGGGAGCTGTTTTTT.

The gene calls are TRBV27 and TRBJ2-1; 8 bases line up with TRBD2. The trim removed 2 bases at V and 6 bases at J, leaving 18 bases unmatched. CDR1 MNHEY and CDR2 SMNVEV come from the germline V gene (reference sequence). The CDR3 totals 19 residues. CDR3 in DNA: TGTGCCAGCAGTTTAAAGGGACGCCCGGGACTAGGGACTTTCAATGAGCAGTTCTTC. Encoded protein: CASSLKGRPGLGTFNEQFF.

The chain recombines TRBV18 with TRBJ1-1, with D maybe TRBD1 (6 bases). CDR1 is KGHSH and CDR2 is LQKENI in the germline V gene. V lost 2 bases to trimming and J lost 1 base, with 11 bases between them. The CDR3 totals 15 residues. This CDR3 reads CASSPRTERNTEAFF. The CDR3 DNA is TGTGCCAGCTCACCAAGGACAGAAAGGAACACTGAAGCTTTCTTT.

V usage is TRBV19 and J usage is TRBJ2-7; 9 bases line up with TRBD1. Per germline, CDR1 LNHDA and CDR2 SQIVND (reference sequence). This CDR3 comprises 13 residues. With 7 bases clipped from V and 6 bases from J, the junction kept 7 bases outside the gene matches. The CDR3 here is CASNTGTGTEQYF. The CDR3 bases are TGTGCCAGTAACACCGGGACAGGGACCGAGCAGTACTTC.

The chain uses TRBV11-3 and TRBJ2-1, with D tentatively TRBD1 (6 bases). The germline CDR1 and CDR2 sequences are SGHNT and YENEEA. Trimming pared 0 bases from V and 6 bases from J, leaving 9 bases between. The CDR3 has 14 amino acids. CDR3 region: CASSLDQGPNEQFF. The CDR3 DNA reads TGTGCCAGCAGCTTAGATCAGGGGCCCAATGAGCAGTTCTTC.

This chain joins TRBV7-3 and TRBJ2-2; perhaps TRBD2 as D (5 bases). Germline loops: CDR1 SGHTA, CDR2 FQGTGA. This CDR3 is built from 15 residues. Trimming removed 2 bases from V and 0 bases from J, with 7 bases in between. The CDR3: CASSLGGPNTGELFF. Here the CDR3 DNA reads TGTGCCAGCAGCTTAGGAGGCCCGAACACCGGGGAGCTGTTTTTT.

CDR3 DNA: TGTGCCAGCAGCCAAAGGGCAGGGGGAACTAATGAAAAACTGTTTTTT. Encoded protein: CASSQRAGGTNEKLFF. This chain joins TRBV7-8 and TRBJ1-4; 7 bases are shared with TRBD1. Germline V CDR1 and CDR2: SGHVS, FQNEAQ. The CDR3 consists of 16 residues. V dropped 5 bases and J dropped 1; count of bases not matched to a gene: 7.

The chain combines TRBV7-8 with TRBJ1-1; 7 nucleotides align to TRBD1. CDR3 length: 17 residues. Germline values: CDR1 SGHVS, CDR2 FQNEAQ. Trimming removed 4 bases from V and 3 bases from J; junction bases left unmatched: 14. CDR3 bases: TGTGCCAGCAGCTACGAGGACAGGCCCCTCCCGGACACTGAAGCTTTCTTT. Amino acids: CASSYEDRPLPDTEAFF.

The table lists this clone with a few counts. The rearrangement joins TRBV27 to TRBJ2-1; 11 nucleotides agree with TRBD2. After removal of 7 bases from V and 7 bases from J, the junction contained 18 bases not matched to a gene. Germline values: CDR1 MNHEY, CDR2 SMNVEV (reference sequence). The CDR3 is made up of 18 amino acids. The chain's CDR3 is CASTSRALAGGPVNEQFF. As DNA, the CDR3 is TGTGCCAGCACCTCGAGGGCCTTAGCGGGAGGGCCCGTTAATGAGCAGTTCTTC.

V gene TRBV19 combines with J gene TRBJ1-2; D perhaps matches TRBD1 (6 bases). This CDR3 region has 16 residues. Germline CDR1 is LNHDA and CDR2 is SQIVND (reference sequence). Trimming removed 3 bases at V and 0 bases at J, with 14 bases between. CDR3 loop: CASSMGVDSPNYGYTF. The CDR3 DNA follows: TGTGCCAGTAGTATGGGTGTGGACAGCCCTAACTATGGCTACACCTTC.

The rearrangement joins TRBV27 to TRBJ2-7; 9 positions agree with TRBD1. V shed 8 bases, J shed 7 bases, and the junction held 9 bases outside the gene matches. The CDR3 has 13 residues. Germline V gene sequence: CDR1 MNHEY, CDR2 SMNVEV (reference sequence). In nucleotides, the CDR3 is TGTGCCAGCGGTGACAGGGGGTTTTTGGAGCAGTACTTC. Translating it yields CASGDRGFLEQYF.